These 28 T cell receptor beta chains originate from one sample sequenced in a study of T-cell memory formation after mild COVID-19. TCRdb passed the 5' RACE reads through MiXCR, listing each CDR3 protein once. This sample has around 36,000 distinct CDR3 sequences; 9.5% to 12% occur once, and the top ten carry 25% to 35%. Sequenced input: PBMCs or a T cell subset sorted from them (not recorded which). The receptor source for this set is a man aged 18 to 30 who had mild COVID-19 (a few samples of this study predate the infection). Cell type and time point are not known.

This clonotype was picked up many times. The rearrangement joins TRBV10-3 to TRBJ2-7, with a weak D call TRBD2 (6 bases). The CDR3 sequence is 15 residues long. Germline loops: CDR1 ENHRY, CDR2 SYGVKD. Deletions cut 6 bases from V and 5 bases from J, with 20 bases between. The CDR3 nucleotides are TGTGCCATCAGACTTGGGGGGACGGCTTCGGACGAGCAGTACTTC. The encoded protein is CAIRLGGTASDEQYF.

In this sample, this clonotype turned up a few times. The chain has TRBV19 and TRBJ2-3; TRBD1 is a possible D gene (6 bases). Germline V gene sequence: CDR1 LNHDA, CDR2 SQIVND (reference sequence). The CDR3 covers 14 residues. V lost 5 bases to trimming and J lost 6 bases, with 15 bases between them. The CDR3 DNA reads TGTGCCAGTAGTTCAGACAGGCGGAGGGATACGCAGTATTTT. This translates into CASSSDRRRDTQYF.

In the case of this clonotype: A much larger clone lies a single base off, so this may be a read error. The rearrangement joins TRBV18 to TRBJ2-7, with TRBD2 matching 7 bases. The germline V gene has CDR1 KGHSH and CDR2 LQKENI. The CDR3 runs to 14 residues. The CDR3 DNA is TGTGCCAGCTCACCCCAGCGGGGTTCAGACGAGCAGTGCTTC. Translated, it gives CASSPQRGSDEQCF.

This clonotype was seen repeatedly, ten times or more. J is TRBJ1-1 and V is TRBV19; no firm D call. Germline V gives CDR1 LNHDA, CDR2 SQIVND (reference sequence). The CDR3 is made up of 14 amino acids. V lost 0 bases and J 5 bases, leaving 10 bases between the germline ends. The CDR3 protein is CASSIDRRWTEAFF. CDR3 coding DNA: TGTGCCAGTAGTATAGATCGAAGGTGGACTGAAGCTTTCTTT.

At least ten counts were recorded for this clonotype. The chain links TRBV7-9 to TRBJ2-1, with D possibly TRBD2 on 6 matching bases. The germline V and J ends were trimmed by 8 bases and 7 bases, with 21 bases remaining between them. The CDR3 has 15 amino acids. Germline lookup yields CDR1 SEHNR and CDR2 FQNEAQ (reference sequence). The CDR3 loop is CASDMAGTSGNEQFF. Written as DNA, the CDR3 is TGTGCCAGCGATATGGCGGGGACCTCAGGGAATGAGCAGTTCTTC.

The chain joins TRBV5-1 to TRBJ1-1; TRBD1 is a possible D gene (5 bases). The ends were cut back, 4 bases at V and 4 bases at J, with 14 bases in the middle. The CDR3 loop spans 14 amino acids. CDR1 and CDR2 from the germline V gene are SGHRS and YFSETQ. As DNA, the CDR3 is TGCGCCAGCAGCGTGACCTGGGGGACCACTGAAGCTTTCTTT. Translated: CASSVTWGTTEAFF.

This chain links TRBV5-1 with TRBJ2-3, with 9 bases identical to TRBD2. The CDR3 is 16 residues long. In germline, CDR1 is SGHRS, CDR2 YFSETQ. Unmatched junction bases numbered 3, after V lost 0 bases and J lost 1 base. CDR3 sequence: CASSLARTSGTDTQYF. The CDR3 DNA follows: TGCGCCAGCAGCTTGGCCCGGACTAGCGGCACAGATACGCAGTATTTT.

This clonotype was counted many times. The chain has TRBV12-3 or TRBV12-4 and TRBJ2-2; 13 positions match TRBD2. The CDR3 has 17 residues. V lost 7 bases to trimming and J lost 6 bases; unmatched junction nucleotides: 11. This CDR3 is CASTAALAGGLSGELFF. The DNA of the CDR3 is TGTGCCAGCACCGCCGCACTAGCGGGGGGGTTATCCGGGGAGCTGTTTTTT.

Many counts were recorded for this clonotype. The gene calls are TRBV6-6 and TRBJ1-1; TRBD1 is a possible D gene (6 bases). The length of the CDR3 is 12 residues. CDR1 and CDR2 (germline): MNHNY, SVGAGI (reference sequence). The V and J ends lost 8 bases and 10 bases respectively, with 17 bases between them. CDR3 DNA: TGTGCCAGCTCCAGGGACATCGAGGGAGCTTTCTTT. It translates to CASSRDIEGAFF.

This clonotype has a count of ten or more. V gene TRBV5-4 combines with J gene TRBJ2-7, with D tentatively TRBD2 (5 bases). Deletions cut 4 bases from V and 6 bases from J, with 17 bases between. CDR1 and CDR2 from the germline V gene are SGHNT and YYREEE (reference sequence). The CDR3 loop spans 14 amino acids. The CDR3 here is CASSKKGSGFEQYV. In DNA, the CDR3 is TGTGCCAGCAGCAAGAAGGGATCGGGGTTCGAGCAGTACGTC.

This clonotype has at least ten counts. The rearrangement joins TRBV18 to TRBJ2-3; 11 positions match TRBD1. In germline, CDR1 is KGHSH, CDR2 LQKENI. V lost 2 bases, J lost 5 bases, and 0 bases stayed unmatched. This CDR3 is built from 14 residues. Here the CDR3 reads CASSPGTGGDTQYF. The CDR3 nucleotides are TGTGCCAGCTCACCAGGGACAGGGGGAGATACGCAGTATTTT.

This clonotype was recorded many times. For the CDR3, the DNA is TGTGCCAGCAGTTACCCTCGACAGGGAGATAGCAATCAGCCCCAGCATTTT. Translation: CASSYPRQGDSNQPQHF. The J gene is TRBJ1-5, the V gene TRBV6-5; 7 nucleotides line up with TRBD1. The CDR3 runs to 17 residues. Trimming removed 2 bases from V and 0 bases from J; junction bases left unmatched: 7. Per the germline V gene, CDR1 is MNHEY and CDR2 is SVGAGI.

Many counts were recorded for this clonotype. The chain joins TRBV18 to TRBJ2-5; weak D call: TRBD2 (5 bases). This CDR3 comprises 13 residues. Trimming removed 6 bases from V and 3 bases from J, with 11 bases in between. Germline-derived CDR1 and CDR2 are KGHSH and LQKENI. In DNA, the CDR3 is TGTGCCAGCTCCCGGGGAGTTGAAGAGACCCAGTACTTC. Its translation: CASSRGVEETQYF.

This clonotype was picked up a small number of times. J is TRBJ2-3 and V is TRBV2, with TRBD2 identical over 8 bases. CDR1 is SNHLY, CDR2 FYNNEI, per germline. After removal of 4 bases from V and 3 bases from J, the junction contained 6 bases not matched to a gene. The CDR3 extends over 15 amino acids. In nucleotides, the CDR3 is TGTGCCAGCAGTGGAGCGGGGGTATGGACAGATACGCAGTATTTT. It codes for CASSGAGVWTDTQYF.

V is TRBV30 and J is TRBJ1-1; 7 bases match TRBD1. CDR3 size: 14 residues. After removal of 0 bases from V and 0 bases from J, the junction contained 1 base not matched to a gene. The germline V gene has CDR1 GTSNPN and CDR2 SVGIG (reference sequence). The CDR3: CAWSVQGMNTEAFF. CDR3 nucleotide sequence: TGTGCCTGGAGTGTACAGGGGATGAACACTGAAGCTTTCTTT. The whole variable domain, filled in from reference TRBV30 and TRBJ1-1, reads SQTIHQWPATLVQPVGSPLSLECTVEGTSNPNLYWYRQAAGRGLQLLFYSVGIGQISSEVPQNLSASRPQDRQFILSSKKLLLSDSGFYLCAWSVQGMNTEAFFGQGTRLTVV.

This clonotype has ten or more counts. The chain employs TRBV4-3 and TRBJ2-5, with D unresolved. The CDR3 spans 15 residues. Deletions cut 0 bases from V and 2 bases from J, with 10 bases between. The germline V gene encodes CDR1 LGHNA and CDR2 YSLEER. CDR3 in DNA: TGCGCCAGCAGCCAAGATCGGTACGGACAAGAGACCCAGTACTTC. Protein: CASSQDRYGQETQYF.

The V call is TRBV5-1, the J call TRBJ2-7; 7 bases are shared with TRBD1. The V gene end was trimmed by 0 bases and the J gene end by 6 bases; junction bases not matched to a gene: 3. The CDR3 loop spans 13 amino acids. The V gene's germline CDR1 is SGHRS and CDR2 YFSETQ. CDR3 amino acids: CASSLGTGGEQYV. CDR3 coding DNA: TGCGCCAGCAGCTTGGGGACAGGAGGCGAGCAGTACGTC.

This clonotype was observed once. This sequence joins TRBV12-3 or TRBV12-4 and TRBJ1-6; D uncertain. The CDR3 is 13 residues long. V was pared by 6 bases and J by 10 bases, with 13 bases between. The CDR3 DNA follows: TGTGCCAGCAGCCGGGTGTCGGGGTCACCCCTCCACTTT. Amino acids: CASSRVSGSPLHF.

This clonotype was counted at least ten times. In DNA form, the CDR3 reads TGCAGTGCTAGAGATCTTGGGGGAGGGACTGAAGCTTTCTTT. Translation gives CSARDLGGGTEAFF. The V and J genes are TRBV20-1 and TRBJ1-1; the D gene is possibly TRBD1 (5 bases). Between the trimmed V and J ends, which lost 0 bases and 5 bases, there was a span of 13 bases. CDR3 length equals 14 residues. Germline CDR1 reads DFQATT; CDR2 reads SNEGSKA (reference sequence).

Many counts were recorded for this clonotype. This chain links TRBV7-2 with TRBJ2-7, with D uncertain. The CDR3 spans 14 residues. The ends were cut back, 6 bases at V and 0 bases at J, with 12 bases in the middle. CDR1 is SGHTA, CDR2 FQGNSA, per germline. For the CDR3, the DNA is TGTGCCAGCAGGCCGGCCCATAGCTCCTACGAGCAGTACTTC. Its translation: CASRPAHSSYEQYF. The complete variable domain, with remaining parts taken from reference TRBV7-2 and TRBJ2-7, reads GAGVSQSPSNKVTEKGKDVELRCDPISGHTALYWYRQSLGQGLEFLIYFQGNSAPDKSGLPSDRFSAERTGGSVSTLTIQRTQQEDSAVYLCASRPAHSSYEQYFGPGTRLTVT.

This clonotype was observed at least ten times. This chain uses TRBV7-3 with TRBJ2-5; 7 nucleotides match TRBD2. The CDR3 is 15 amino acids. Germline CDR1 reads SGHTA; CDR2 reads FQGTGA. The V segment lost 2 bases and the J segment 5 bases; nucleotides outside the gene matches: 8. The CDR3 here is CASSLAGVPQETQYF. The CDR3 DNA reads as TGTGCCAGCAGCTTAGCGGGGGTCCCTCAGGAGACCCAGTACTTC.

This clonotype was counted ten times or more. V usage is TRBV4-2 and J usage is TRBJ2-3; maybe TRBD2 (6 bases). CDR1 LGHNA and CDR2 YNFKEQ come from the germline V gene. The CDR3 sequence is 16 residues long. Trimming took off 6 bases at V and 0 bases at J, with 16 bases between the two ends. CDR3 amino acids: CASSQNAGSSTDTQYF. The CDR3 DNA sequence: TGTGCCAGCAGTCAAAACGCCGGGAGTAGCACAGATACGCAGTATTTT.

This clonotype was seen repeatedly, ten times or more. J is TRBJ2-6 and V is TRBV6-1; no clear D. Germline V CDR1 and CDR2: MNHNS, SASEGT. CDR3 length equals 17 residues. V was trimmed by 0 bases and J by 0 bases, leaving 9 bases between them. CDR3 sequence reads: CASSEAGLGSGANVLTF. As DNA, the CDR3 is TGTGCCAGCAGTGAAGCGGGGTTAGGCTCTGGGGCCAACGTCCTGACTTTC.

This clonotype was counted many times. This rearrangement joins TRBV6-2 or TRBV6-3 to TRBJ2-5, with a tentative D call TRBD2 (6 bases). CDR1 and CDR2 from the germline V gene are MNHEY and SVGEGT. Trimming shortened V by 2 bases and J by 5 bases, and 18 bases separated the two germline ends. This CDR3 contains 16 residues. The DNA for the CDR3 is TGTGCCAGCAGTTACCCGGGACTCCCATCGGGGGAGACCCAGTACTTC. It yields the protein CASSYPGLPSGETQYF.

At least ten counts were recorded for this clonotype. The CDR3 coding sequence is TGCGCCAGCAGCCAGGTGGGGGGCGGGGGGCCCAACAATGAGCAGTTCTTC. It codes for CASSQVGGGGPNNEQFF. This chain uses TRBV4-3 with TRBJ2-1, with 8 nucleotides matching TRBD2. The germline CDR1 and CDR2 sequences are LGHNA and YSLEER. After removal of 3 bases from V and 5 bases from J, the junction contained 12 bases not matched to a gene. The CDR3 contains 17 residues.

In this sample, this clonotype turned up many times. V usage is TRBV3-1 and J usage is TRBJ2-5, with D perhaps assigned TRBD1 or TRBD2 (5 bases each). V was trimmed by 5 bases and J by 2 bases, leaving 12 bases between them. The germline CDR1 and CDR2 sequences are LGHDT and YNNKEL (reference sequence). The CDR3 has 14 residues. CDR3 nucleotide sequence: TGTGCCAGCAGCGCCGGGACGCATCAAGAGACCCAGTACTTC. Its protein product is CASSAGTHQETQYF.

Ten or more counts support this clonotype. The chain employs TRBV20-1 and TRBJ1-2; D is undetermined. The CDR3 loop spans 13 amino acids. Germline V lookup: CDR1 DFQATT, CDR2 SNEGSKA (reference sequence). V was cut by 6 bases and J by 2 bases, with 13 bases left in between. The CDR3 nucleotides are TGCAGTGCCATGGGAGGTGGGAACTATGGCTACACCTTC. Amino acid sequence: CSAMGGGNYGYTF.

This clonotype has more than one count but fewer than ten. The V call is TRBV20-1, the J call TRBJ2-3; D may be TRBD1 or TRBD2 (5 bases each). With 1 base removed from V and 6 bases from J, the gap between germline ends came to 17 bases. Germline values: CDR1 DFQATT, CDR2 SNEGSKA (reference sequence). There are 15 residues in the CDR3. The CDR3 reads CSARVTGAFRDTQYF. In DNA form, the CDR3 reads TGCAGTGCTAGAGTAACCGGGGCGTTTCGCGATACGCAGTATTTT.